One T cell receptor (beta chain) is described in this entry. Researchers collected ten milliliters of peripheral blood from every single donor. This sample stems from a study of blood T cells in healthy people across ages. Using a J-beta primer mix together with a sample-barcoded 5' primer, a second PCR was run for roughly 7 to 11 cycles. TCRdb reprocessed the 5' RACE reads with MiXCR, giving one entry per CDR3 protein. The table records 910,000 or so distinct CDR3 sequences, about 51% of them present only once. Trimming at V came to 3 bases and at J to 2 bases, leaving 4 bases not matched to a gene. This CDR3 is 15 amino acids long. Per germline, CDR1 LGHNA and CDR2 YNFKEQ.

The receptor comes from a woman aged 60-75 years in good health. The sequenced sample consisted of blood. The chain recombines TRBV4-2 with TRBJ1-5; the match to TRBD1 covers 7 bases. The DNA for the CDR3 is TGTGCCAGCAGCCAGGGGGACAGTGGCAATCAGCCCCAGCATTTT. Protein sequence: CASSQGDSGNQPQHF.